This T cell receptor beta chain was recorded in a study of T cell repertoires in cytomegalovirus infection. Study summary: It can be stated that public TCR beta signatures indicated CMV infection as well as a matching HLA type.

TCRdb re-analysed the reads in MiXCR, keeping a single row per CDR3 protein. This table holds approximately 750,000 distinct CDR3 sequences, 35% found once. In regard to this clonotype: The antigen remains unidentified.

Trimming removed 4 bases from V and 0 bases from J, with 14 bases in between. Germline values: CDR1 MGHRA, CDR2 YSYEKL. CDR3 length: 16 residues. General study findings and limits: HLA-C-restricted CMV clonotypes gave the most frequent clonotype in two of eight donors. CMV carriers with the relevant HLA were identified by cumulative public TCR beta family frequency.

The sample was PBMCs. The receptor comes from a human donor in good health (CMV status not recorded). Some clones in this sample may be carry-over from other donors' samples. V usage is TRBV4-1 and J usage is TRBJ2-3, with D perhaps TRBD1 (7 bases). The CDR3 loop reads CASSPGGSPSTDTQYF. Written as DNA, the CDR3 is TGCGCCAGCAGCCCAGGGGGGTCCCCTAGCACAGATACGCAGTATTTT.